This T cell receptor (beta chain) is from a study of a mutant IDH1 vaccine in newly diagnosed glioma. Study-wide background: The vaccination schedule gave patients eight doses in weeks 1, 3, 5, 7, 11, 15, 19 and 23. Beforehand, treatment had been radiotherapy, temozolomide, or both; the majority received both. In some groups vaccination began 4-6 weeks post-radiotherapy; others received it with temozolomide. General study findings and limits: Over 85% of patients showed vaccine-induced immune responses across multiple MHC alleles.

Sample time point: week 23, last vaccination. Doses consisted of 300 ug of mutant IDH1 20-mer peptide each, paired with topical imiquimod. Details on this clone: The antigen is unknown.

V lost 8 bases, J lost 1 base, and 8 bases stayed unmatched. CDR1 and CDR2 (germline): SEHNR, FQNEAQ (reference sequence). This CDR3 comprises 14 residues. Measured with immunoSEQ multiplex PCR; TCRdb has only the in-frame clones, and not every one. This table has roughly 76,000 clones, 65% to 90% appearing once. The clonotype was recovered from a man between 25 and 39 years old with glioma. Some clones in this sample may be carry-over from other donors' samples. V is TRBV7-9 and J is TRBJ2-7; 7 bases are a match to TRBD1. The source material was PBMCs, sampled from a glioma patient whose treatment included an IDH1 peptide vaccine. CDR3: CASGRDSFSYEQYF. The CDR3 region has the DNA TGTGCCAGCGGCCGGGACAGCTTTTCCTACGAGCAGTACTTC.